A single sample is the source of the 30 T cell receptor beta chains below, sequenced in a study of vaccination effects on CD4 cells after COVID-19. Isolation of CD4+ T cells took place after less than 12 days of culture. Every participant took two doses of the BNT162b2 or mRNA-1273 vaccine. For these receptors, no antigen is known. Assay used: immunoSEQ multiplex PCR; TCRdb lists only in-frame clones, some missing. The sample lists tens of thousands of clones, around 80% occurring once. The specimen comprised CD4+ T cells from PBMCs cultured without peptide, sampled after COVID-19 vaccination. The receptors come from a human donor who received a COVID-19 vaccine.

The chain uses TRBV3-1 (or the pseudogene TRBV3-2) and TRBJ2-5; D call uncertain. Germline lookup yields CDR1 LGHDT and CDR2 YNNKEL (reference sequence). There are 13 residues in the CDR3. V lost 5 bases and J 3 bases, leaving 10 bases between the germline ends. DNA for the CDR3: TGTGCCAGCAGCACTCACTCGGAAGAGACCCAGTACTTC. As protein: CASSTHSEETQYF.

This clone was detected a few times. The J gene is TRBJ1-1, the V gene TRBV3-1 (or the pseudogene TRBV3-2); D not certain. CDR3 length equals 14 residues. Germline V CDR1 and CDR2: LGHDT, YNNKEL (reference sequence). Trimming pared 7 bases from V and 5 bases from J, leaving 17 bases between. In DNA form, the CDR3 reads TGTGCCAGCAACCCCCGAGGTCATGGGACTGAAGCTTTCTTT. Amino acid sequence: CASNPRGHGTEAFF.

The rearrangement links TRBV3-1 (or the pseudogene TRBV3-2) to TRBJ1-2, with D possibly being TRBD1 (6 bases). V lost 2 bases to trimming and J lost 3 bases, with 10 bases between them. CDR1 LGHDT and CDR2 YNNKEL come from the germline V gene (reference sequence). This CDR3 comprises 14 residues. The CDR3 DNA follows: TGTGCCAGCAGCCAAACGACAGGAGACTATGGCTACACCTTC. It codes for CASSQTTGDYGYTF.

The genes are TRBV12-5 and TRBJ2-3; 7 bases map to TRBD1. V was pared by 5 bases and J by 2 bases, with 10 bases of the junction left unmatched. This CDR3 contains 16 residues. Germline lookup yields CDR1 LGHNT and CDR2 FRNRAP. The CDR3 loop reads CASGPPAGGLTDTQYF. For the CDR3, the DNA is TGTGCTAGTGGTCCCCCGGCAGGGGGTCTCACAGATACGCAGTATTTT.

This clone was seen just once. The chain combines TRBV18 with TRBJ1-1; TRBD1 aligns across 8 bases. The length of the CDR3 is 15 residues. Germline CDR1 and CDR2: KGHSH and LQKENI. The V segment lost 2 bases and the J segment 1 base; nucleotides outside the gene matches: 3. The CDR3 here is CASSPFGTGNTEAFF. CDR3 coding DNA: TGTGCCAGCTCACCATTCGGGACAGGGAACACTGAAGCTTTCTTT.

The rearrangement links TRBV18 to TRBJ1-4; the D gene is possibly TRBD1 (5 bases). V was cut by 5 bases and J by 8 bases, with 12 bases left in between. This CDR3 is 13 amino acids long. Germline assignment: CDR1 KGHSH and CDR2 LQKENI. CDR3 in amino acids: CASSTQGSEKLFF. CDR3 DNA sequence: TGTGCCAGCTCAACTCAGGGTAGCGAAAAACTGTTTTTT.

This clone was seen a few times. The CDR3 coding sequence is TGCGCCAGCAGCCCGTATCAAACATCGACCCTCCACTTT. Protein sequence: CASSPYQTSTLHF. This chain links TRBV5-1 with TRBJ1-6; D remains unclear. This CDR3 has 13 residues. Germline CDR1 and CDR2: SGHRS and YFSETQ. V lost 4 bases to trimming and J lost 14 bases, with 16 bases between them.

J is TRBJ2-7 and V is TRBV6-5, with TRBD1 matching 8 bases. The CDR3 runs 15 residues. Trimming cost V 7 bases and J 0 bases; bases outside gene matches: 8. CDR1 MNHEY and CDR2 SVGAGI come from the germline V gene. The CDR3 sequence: CASNSRDRHSYEQYV. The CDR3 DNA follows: TGTGCCAGCAACAGCCGGGACAGGCACTCCTACGAGCAGTACGTC.

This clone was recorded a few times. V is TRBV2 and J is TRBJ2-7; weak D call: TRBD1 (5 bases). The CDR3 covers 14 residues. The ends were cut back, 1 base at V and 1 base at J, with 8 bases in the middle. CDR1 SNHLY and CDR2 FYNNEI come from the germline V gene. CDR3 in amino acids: CASSEEGLSYEQYV. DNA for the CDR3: TGTGCCAGCAGTGAAGAGGGGCTATCCTACGAGCAGTACGTC.

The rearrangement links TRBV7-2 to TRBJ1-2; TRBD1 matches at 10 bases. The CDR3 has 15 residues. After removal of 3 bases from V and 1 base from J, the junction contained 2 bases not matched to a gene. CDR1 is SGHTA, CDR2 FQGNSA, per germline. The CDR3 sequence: CASSFGTGVNYGYTF. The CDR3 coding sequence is TGTGCCAGCAGCTTTGGGACAGGGGTTAACTATGGCTACACCTTC.

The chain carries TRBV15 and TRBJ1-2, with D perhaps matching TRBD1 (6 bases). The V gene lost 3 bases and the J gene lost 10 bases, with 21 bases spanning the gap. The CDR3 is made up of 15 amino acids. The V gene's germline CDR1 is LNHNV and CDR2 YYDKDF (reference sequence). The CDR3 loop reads CATSSYSPTGLDYTF. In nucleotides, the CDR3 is TGTGCCACCAGCAGCTACTCCCCGACAGGACTTGACTACACCTTC.

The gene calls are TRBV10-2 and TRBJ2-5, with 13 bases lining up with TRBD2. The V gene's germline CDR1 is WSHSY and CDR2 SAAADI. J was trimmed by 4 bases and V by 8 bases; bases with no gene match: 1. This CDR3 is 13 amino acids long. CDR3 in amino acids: CASRTSGGETQYF. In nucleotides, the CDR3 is TGCGCCAGCCGGACTAGCGGGGGAGAGACCCAGTACTTC.

DNA for the CDR3: TGTGCCACCAGCGGACAGGGATTCCAAAGCGCCGAAGCTTTCTTT. This gives the protein CATSGQGFQSAEAFF. J is TRBJ1-1 and V is TRBV15, with 8 bases aligning to TRBD1. With 5 bases clipped from V and 8 bases from J, the junction kept 13 bases outside the gene matches. CDR3 length: 15 amino acids. The germline CDR1 and CDR2 sequences are LNHNV and YYDKDF (reference sequence).

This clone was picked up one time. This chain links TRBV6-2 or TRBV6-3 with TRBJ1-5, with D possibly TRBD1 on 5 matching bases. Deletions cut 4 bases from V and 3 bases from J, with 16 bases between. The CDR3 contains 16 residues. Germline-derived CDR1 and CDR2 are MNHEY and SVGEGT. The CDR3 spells CASSSRTQGPNQPQHF. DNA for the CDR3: TGTGCCAGCAGTTCACGGACTCAGGGCCCCAATCAGCCCCAGCATTTT.

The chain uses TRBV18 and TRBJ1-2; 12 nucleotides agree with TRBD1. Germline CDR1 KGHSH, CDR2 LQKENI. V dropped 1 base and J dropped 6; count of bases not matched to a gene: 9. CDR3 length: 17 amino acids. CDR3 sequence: CASSPLLPGQGADGYTF. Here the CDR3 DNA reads TGTGCCAGCTCACCACTCCTGCCGGGACAGGGGGCTGATGGCTACACCTTC.

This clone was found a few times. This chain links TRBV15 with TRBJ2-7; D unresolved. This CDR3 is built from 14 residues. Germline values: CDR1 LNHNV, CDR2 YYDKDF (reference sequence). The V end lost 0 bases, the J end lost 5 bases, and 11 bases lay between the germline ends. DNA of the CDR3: TGTGCCACCAGCAGAGATCGCCTTATCAACGAGCAGTACGTC. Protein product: CATSRDRLINEQYV.

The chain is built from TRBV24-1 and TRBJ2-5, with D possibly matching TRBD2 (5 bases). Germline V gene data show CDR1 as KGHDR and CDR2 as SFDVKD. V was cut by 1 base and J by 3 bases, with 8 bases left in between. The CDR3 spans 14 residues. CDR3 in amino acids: CATSDFREEETQYF. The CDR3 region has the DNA TGTGCCACCAGTGATTTCCGGGAAGAAGAGACCCAGTACTTC.

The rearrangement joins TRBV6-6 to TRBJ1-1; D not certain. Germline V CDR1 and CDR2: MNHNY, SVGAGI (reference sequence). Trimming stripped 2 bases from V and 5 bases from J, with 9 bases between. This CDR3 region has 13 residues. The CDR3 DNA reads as TGTGCCAGCAGTTACGATGGGGTTACTGAAGCTTTCTTT. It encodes CASSYDGVTEAFF.

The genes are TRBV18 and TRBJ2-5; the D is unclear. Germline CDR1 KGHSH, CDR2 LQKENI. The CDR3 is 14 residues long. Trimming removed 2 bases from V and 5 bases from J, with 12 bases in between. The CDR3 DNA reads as TGTGCCAGCTCACCAGGGCTCCTCAGTGAGACCCAGTACTTC. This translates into CASSPGLLSETQYF.

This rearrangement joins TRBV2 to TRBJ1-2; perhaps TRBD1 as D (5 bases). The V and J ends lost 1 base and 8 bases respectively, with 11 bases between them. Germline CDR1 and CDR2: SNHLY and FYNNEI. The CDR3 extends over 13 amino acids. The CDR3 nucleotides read TGTGCCAGCAGTGAAGGTTGGGGCTGGGGCTACACCTTC. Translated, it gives CASSEGWGWGYTF.

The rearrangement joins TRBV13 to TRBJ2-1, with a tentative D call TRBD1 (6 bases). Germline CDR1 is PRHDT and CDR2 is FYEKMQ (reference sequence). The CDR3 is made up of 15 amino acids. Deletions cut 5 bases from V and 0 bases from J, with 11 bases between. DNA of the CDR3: TGTGCCAGCAGCCCTCGGACAGCCTCCTACAATGAGCAGTTCTTC. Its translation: CASSPRTASYNEQFF.

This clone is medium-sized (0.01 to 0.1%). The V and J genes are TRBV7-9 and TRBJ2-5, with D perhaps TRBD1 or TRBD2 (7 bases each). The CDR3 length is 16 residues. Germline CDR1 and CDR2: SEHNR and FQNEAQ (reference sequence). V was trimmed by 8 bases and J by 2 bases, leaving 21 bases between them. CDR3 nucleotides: TGTGCCAGCGTCCCCAGAGGGAGGGGGCGACAAGAGACCCAGTACTTC. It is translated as CASVPRGRGRQETQYF.

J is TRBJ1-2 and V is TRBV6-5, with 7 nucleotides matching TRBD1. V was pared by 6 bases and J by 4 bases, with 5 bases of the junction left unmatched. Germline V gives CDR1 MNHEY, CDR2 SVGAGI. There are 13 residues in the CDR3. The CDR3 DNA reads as TGTGCCAGCAGGGACAGGCGATCCTATGGCTACACCTTC. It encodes CASRDRRSYGYTF.

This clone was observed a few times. The CDR3 protein is CASSFGYGGAANTGELFF. For the CDR3, the DNA is TGCGCCAGCAGCTTCGGATACGGGGGGGCCGCGAACACCGGGGAGCTGTTTTTT. The chain has TRBV5-1 and TRBJ2-2; TRBD2 matches 8 bases. CDR3 length: 18 amino acids. Germline assignment: CDR1 SGHRS and CDR2 YFSETQ. The V gene end was trimmed by 2 bases and the J gene end by 0 bases; junction bases not matched to a gene: 9.

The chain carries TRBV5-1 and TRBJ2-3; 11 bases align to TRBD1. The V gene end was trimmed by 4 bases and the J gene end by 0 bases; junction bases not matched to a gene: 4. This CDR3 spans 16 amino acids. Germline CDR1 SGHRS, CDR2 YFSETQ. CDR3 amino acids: CASSPGQGASTDTQYF. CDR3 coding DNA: TGCGCCAGCAGCCCCGGACAGGGGGCTAGCACAGATACGCAGTATTTT.

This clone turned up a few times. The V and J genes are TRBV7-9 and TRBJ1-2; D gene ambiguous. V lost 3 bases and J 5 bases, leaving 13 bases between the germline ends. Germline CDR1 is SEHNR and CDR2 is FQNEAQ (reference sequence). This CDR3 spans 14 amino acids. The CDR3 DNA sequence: TGTGCCAGCAGCTTTGGATTTGAGCGTTATGGCTACACCTTC. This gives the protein CASSFGFERYGYTF.

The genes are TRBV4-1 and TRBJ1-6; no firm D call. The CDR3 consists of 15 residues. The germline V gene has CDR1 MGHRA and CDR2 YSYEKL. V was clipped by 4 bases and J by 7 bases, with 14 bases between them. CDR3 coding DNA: TGCGCCAGCAGCCGCTCACCTCCCGAGAATTCACCCCTCCACTTT. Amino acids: CASSRSPPENSPLHF.

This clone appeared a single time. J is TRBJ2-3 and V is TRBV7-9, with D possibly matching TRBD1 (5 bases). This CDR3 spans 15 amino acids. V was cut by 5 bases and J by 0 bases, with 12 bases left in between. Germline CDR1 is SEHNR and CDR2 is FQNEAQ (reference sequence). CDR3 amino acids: CASSRTSTSTDTQYF. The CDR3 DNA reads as TGTGCCAGCAGCAGGACATCCACTAGCACAGATACGCAGTATTTT.

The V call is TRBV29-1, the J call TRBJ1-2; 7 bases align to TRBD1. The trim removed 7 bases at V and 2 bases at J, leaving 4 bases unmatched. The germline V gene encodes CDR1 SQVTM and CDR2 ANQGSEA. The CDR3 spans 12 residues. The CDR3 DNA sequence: TGCAGCGGATCGGGACAGAACTATGGCTACACCTTC. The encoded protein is CSGSGQNYGYTF.

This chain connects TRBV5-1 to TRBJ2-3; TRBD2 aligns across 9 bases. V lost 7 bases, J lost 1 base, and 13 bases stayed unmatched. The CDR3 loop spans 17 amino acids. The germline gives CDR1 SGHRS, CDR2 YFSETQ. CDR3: CASGPTPAGGGTDTQYF. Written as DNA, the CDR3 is TGCGCCAGCGGCCCCACTCCAGCGGGGGGAGGCACAGATACGCAGTATTTT.